The rows below give T cell receptor beta chains drawn from one sample of a study of T-cell reconstitution after alpha-beta-depleted transplantation in children. Using its own MiXCR run on the PCR reads, TCRdb lists one record per CDR3 protein. The table includes under 50,000 distinct CDR3 sequences, about 10% detected once. Sequenced here: PBMCs, mostly from graft donor cells, sampled 60 days after TCRalphabeta/CD19-depleted stem cell transplant. These TCRs come from a male patient aged 2 to 10 who had a stem cell transplant for chronic granulomatous disease, so the T cells may come from the graft donor. Each CDR3 is given with its conserved first and last residue. A D gene is named only where the DNA matches it firmly. Clone size is not always given. Where it is, it says once, few, many or a class for expanded clones.

CAWSPPSGRPNEQFF	TGTGCCTGGAGTCCCCCCAGCGGGAGACCCAATGAGCAGTTCTTC	TRBJ2-1	few	TRBV30	TRBD2
CASSSSRTSNNEQFF	TGTGCCAGCAGTTCCTCAAGGACTAGCAACAATGAGCAGTTCTTC	TRBJ2-1	few	TRBV6-5	TRBD2
CATSLTSFSSYNEQFF	TGTGCCACCAGTCTGACTAGCTTTAGCTCCTACAATGAGCAGTTCTTC	TRBJ2-1	many	TRBV15	TRBD2
CASSPNSGRAGFF	TGCGCCAGCAGCCCCAATAGCGGGAGGGCCGGATTCTTC	TRBJ2-1	many	TRBV5-1	TRBD2
CASMIPGRDEQFF	TGTGCCAGCATGATACCCGGACGGGATGAGCAGTTCTTC	TRBJ2-1	many	TRBV25-1	.
CASSDSGTGADTQYF	TGTGCCAGCAGTGACTCCGGGACAGGGGCAGATACGCAGTATTTT	TRBJ2-3	.	TRBV6-4	TRBD1
CASSQPGLRYTGELFF	TGTGCCAGCAGCCAACCGGGACTACGCTACACCGGGGAGCTGTTTTTT	TRBJ2-2	many	TRBV7-2	TRBD2
CASSYEGRGGPFQETQYF	TGCGCCAGCAGCTACGAAGGGAGAGGGGGGCCCTTCCAAGAGACCCAGTACTTC	TRBJ2-5	many	TRBV5-1	.
CSALAKNIQYF	TGCAGTGCTCTAGCCAAAAACATTCAGTACTTC	TRBJ2-4	many	TRBV20-1	.
CASSVNSPNTGELFF	TGTGCCAGCAGTGTTAACAGCCCGAACACCGGGGAGCTGTTTTTT	TRBJ2-2	few	TRBV2	.
CASRGGNTGELFF	TGCGCCAGCAGGGGGGGGAACACCGGGGAGCTGTTTTTT	TRBJ2-2	many	TRBV5-1	.
CAWKGSSSGNTIYF	TGTGCCTGGAAAGGCAGTAGCTCTGGAAACACCATATATTTT	TRBJ1-3	few	TRBV30	.
CASSLGARGVYEQYF	TGTGCCAGCAGCTTAGGAGCGCGGGGAGTCTACGAGCAGTACTTC	TRBJ2-7	many	TRBV11-2	.
CASSRGPTQETQYF	TGCGCCAGCAGCAGGGGACCGACCCAAGAGACCCAGTACTTC	TRBJ2-5	many	TRBV5-1	.
CASSLAAGGPSDTQYF	TGTGCCAGCAGCTTAGCAGCGGGAGGGCCATCAGATACGCAGTATTTT	TRBJ2-3	many	TRBV7-8	TRBD2
CAWTLPGQGANEQFF	TGTGCCTGGACCCTACCGGGACAGGGGGCCAATGAGCAGTTCTTC	TRBJ2-1	many	TRBV30	TRBD1
CATKSRADYTEAFF	TGTGCCACAAAATCCCGAGCAGATTACACTGAAGCTTTCTTT	TRBJ1-1	few	TRBV19	.
CASRQGLGDTEAFF	TGCGCCAGCCGACAGGGTCTCGGGGACACTGAAGCTTTCTTT	TRBJ1-1	few	TRBV5-1	TRBD1
CATSRTAGNTIYF	TGTGCCACCAGCAGAACGGCAGGGAACACCATATATTTT	TRBJ1-3	.	TRBV15	.
CASRASISGANVLTF	TGTGCCAGCAGGGCCTCGATCTCTGGGGCCAACGTCCTGACTTTC	TRBJ2-6	many	TRBV2	.
CASSLLVGTIRNEQFF	TGTGCCAGCAGCTTACTTGTGGGGACCATCCGCAATGAGCAGTTCTTC	TRBJ2-1	many	TRBV11-2	.
CASSLGLAGAIEQFF	TGTGCCAGCAGCTTAGGACTAGCGGGAGCTATTGAGCAGTTCTTC	TRBJ2-1	many	TRBV7-6	TRBD2
CASSLVEGQFTEAFF	TGTGCCAGCAGTTTGGTGGAGGGTCAGTTCACTGAAGCTTTCTTT	TRBJ1-1	.	TRBV28	.
CASSGDSSVGKLFF	TGCGCCAGCAGCGGGGACAGTTCTGTTGGAAAACTGTTTTTT	TRBJ1-4	few	TRBV5-1	TRBD1
CASSPVHPTDTQYF	TGCGCCAGCAGTCCCGTCCACCCCACAGATACGCAGTATTTT	TRBJ2-3	many	TRBV5-1	.
CASSLAGSGYNEQFF	TGTGCCAGCAGCTTAGCGGGTAGCGGGTATAATGAGCAGTTCTTC	TRBJ2-1	many	TRBV7-2	TRBD2
CSAREGLNRGTGYGYTF	TGCAGTGCTAGAGAGGGTTTGAACAGGGGCACAGGCTATGGCTACACCTTC	TRBJ1-2	many	TRBV20-1	TRBD1
CASSLGGWSYNEQFF	TGTGCCAGCAGCTTGGGGGGTTGGTCTTACAATGAGCAGTTCTTC	TRBJ2-1	many	TRBV5-5	.
CASSLSWQGNSGANVLTF	TGTGCCAGCAGTCTGTCGTGGCAGGGAAACTCTGGGGCCAACGTCCTGACTTTC	TRBJ2-6	many	TRBV5-5	.
CASSALLAGAYNEQFF	TGCGCCAGCAGCGCGCTTCTAGCGGGAGCCTACAATGAGCAGTTCTTC	TRBJ2-1	many	TRBV5-1	TRBD2
CASSSTGGWNIQYF	TGTGCCAGCAGCTCTACAGGGGGCTGGAACATTCAGTACTTC	TRBJ2-4	many	TRBV12-3/TRBV12-4	TRBD1
CASSLRLAGPYEQYF	TGTGCCAGCAGCCTAAGACTAGCGGGACCCTACGAGCAGTACTTC	TRBJ2-7	medium-sized	TRBV7-2	TRBD2
CASSSGTLANYGYTF	TGTGCCAGCAGTTCCGGGACTTTAGCTAACTATGGCTACACCTTC	TRBJ1-2	few	TRBV11-2	.
CASSFGGADTGELFF	TGTGCCAGCAGTTTTGGGGGCGCGGACACCGGGGAGCTGTTTTTT	TRBJ2-2	many	TRBV6-5	.
CASSPGQGRSPLHF	TGTGCCAGCTCACCCGGACAGGGGAGATCACCCCTCCACTTT	TRBJ1-6	few	TRBV18	TRBD1
CATTRGGLTEAFF	TGTGCCACCACGCGGGGGGGGCTCACTGAAGCTTTCTTT	TRBJ1-1	.	TRBV10-3	.
CASSPLAEETQYF	TGTGCCAGCTCACCTCTAGCGGAAGAGACCCAGTACTTC	TRBJ2-5	.	TRBV18	TRBD2
CASRDRQTQETQYF	TGTGCCAGCCGGGACAGACAAACCCAAGAGACCCAGTACTTC	TRBJ2-5	many	TRBV27	TRBD1
CASSVGEGPSWTDTQYF	TGTGCCAGCAGCGTGGGGGAGGGCCCCTCGTGGACAGATACGCAGTATTTT	TRBJ2-3	.	TRBV21-1	.
CASSPRQGASYNSPLHF	TGTGCCAGCAGCCCGCGACAGGGGGCTTCCTATAATTCACCCCTCCACTTT	TRBJ1-6	many	TRBV9	TRBD1
CASSLDSENSPLHF	TGCGCCAGCAGCTTGGACAGCGAGAATTCACCCCTCCACTTT	TRBJ1-6	.	TRBV5-1	.
CASSYTRTGLETQYF	TGTGCCAGCAGTTACACTAGGACAGGGTTAGAGACCCAGTACTTC	TRBJ2-5	.	TRBV6-5	TRBD1
CASSELIGGQETQYF	TGTGCCAGCAGTGAACTCATTGGTGGCCAAGAGACCCAGTACTTC	TRBJ2-5	.	TRBV6-1	.
CSARELGGLLSYEQYF	TGCAGTGCTAGAGAGCTAGGGGGCCTCCTGTCCTACGAGCAGTACTTC	TRBJ2-7	many	TRBV20-1	TRBD1